This is a list of T cell receptor beta chains from one sample in a study of cytomegalovirus exposure and HLA in healthy donors. Profiled with immunoSEQ multiplex PCR; TCRdb holds only in-frame clones, not every one. The table lists about 150,000 clones, about 79% of them singletons. Sequenced: PBMCs. The receptors were gathered from a woman between 25 and 40 years old in good health and CMV-seronegative. Both conserved end residues are part of each CDR3. Each record gives: CDR3 protein, J gene, clone size, V gene. Size is stated for part of the rows, as once, few or many counts, or as a class when the clone is expanded.

CATSRGGQSYEQYF,TRBJ2-7,-,TRBV15
CASSIDRVINSGNTIYF,TRBJ1-3,-,TRBV19
CASSLAQGYSGNTIYF,TRBJ1-3,-,TRBV7-8
CASSREGAEGDTQYF,TRBJ2-3,-,TRBV5-1
CASSPGQGFPGATF,TRBJ1-2,-,TRBV6-5
CASRQDSEAFF,TRBJ1-1,-,TRBV2
CASSVGGDNSPLHF,TRBJ1-6,-,TRBV6-1
CASSSERMNTEAFF,TRBJ1-1,-,TRBV19
CASSGDRGPQPQHF,TRBJ1-5,-,TRBV25-1
CASSASEVETQYF,TRBJ2-5,-,TRBV2
CASSPIVGLNTEAFF,TRBJ1-1,-,TRBV11-2
CASSIQGAGTGELFF,TRBJ2-2,-,TRBV7-3
CASSYSGQVYSPLHF,TRBJ1-6,-,TRBV6-5
CASSPRGQVINQPQHF,TRBJ1-5,-,TRBV27
CASRQKAGPGDTIYF,TRBJ1-3,-,TRBV2
CASSYGTLNYGYTF,TRBJ1-2,once,TRBV6-5
CASSPSGGAQVTQYF,TRBJ2-5,-,TRBV9
CASTIQETQYF,TRBJ2-5,-,TRBV2
CASSLEWGLLGNTIYF,TRBJ1-3,-,TRBV5-1
CASSLVGGPTGELFF,TRBJ2-2,few,TRBV7-8
CASSRDSQETQYF,TRBJ2-5,-,TRBV6-5
CASGPLNGTGNCYEQYF,TRBJ2-7,-,TRBV23-1
CASRLQGGHTEAFF,TRBJ1-1,-,TRBV6-1
CASSPTTGYSPLHF,TRBJ1-6,-,TRBV14
CAISTGGPFYGYTF,TRBJ1-2,-,TRBV6-1
CATSRDSGGQETQYF,TRBJ2-5,-,TRBV15
CASRTTGNYGYTF,TRBJ1-2,-,TRBV6-1
CASSPDPNRGLLSSYEQYF,TRBJ2-7,-,TRBV7-2
CASGDRERVRGYTF,TRBJ1-2,once,TRBV7-2
CASSSRGQGGTEAFF,TRBJ1-1,-,TRBV6-6
CAISDTGNYGYTF,TRBJ1-2,-,TRBV10-3
CAWSDRDDVGYTF,TRBJ1-2,-,TRBV30
CASSQSGIGDREDSSTDTQYF,TRBJ2-3,-,TRBV23-1
CASSEELPGGTGELFF,TRBJ2-2,-,TRBV7-9
CASRAGTGSMGEQFF,TRBJ2-1,-,TRBV5-1
CATQGDNYGYTF,TRBJ1-2,-,TRBV7-9
CASSLRPGQGFNQPQHF,TRBJ1-5,-,TRBV7-8
CASSEKPSSSYNEQFF,TRBJ2-1,once,TRBV25-1
CASSSEDQPQHF,TRBJ1-5,-,TRBV7-8
CSVGDRGNAF,TRBJ1-2,-,TRBV29-1
CASAASSNQPQHF,TRBJ1-5,-,TRBV27
CASSRVSGMNTEAFF,TRBJ1-1,-,TRBV7-6
CASSFDRGDSSYNSPLHF,TRBJ1-6,-,TRBV5-1
CASSSQGVAYNSPLHF,TRBJ1-6,-,TRBV7-2